This is a list of T cell receptor beta chains from one sample in a study of T-cell reconstitution after alpha-beta-depleted transplantation in children. Each CDR3 protein is one row after TCRdb ran MiXCR on the PCR reads. The table records around 480,000 distinct CDR3 sequences, around a third of them present only once. Source: PBMCs from the stem cell graft donor, taken from the stem cell graft. These receptors came from a human donor who donated a stem cell graft to a child with aplastic anemia. CDR3s include the opening cysteine and the closing phenylalanine or tryptophan. Each record gives: V gene, clone size, CDR3 protein. Expanded clones get a size class; other rows say once, few or many, or leave the size out.

>TRBV4-3|.
CASSQDWRHTDTQYF
>TRBV5-1|.
CASSRTPGLAEETQYF
>TRBV12-3/TRBV12-4|.
CATTKQGSLLGTEAFF
>TRBV6-4|few
CASSSPPGTTNTEAFF
>TRBV6-5|.
CASSLNFRDRGPHTEAFF
>TRBV13|.
CASSFDLGSDTQYF
>TRBV4-3|many
CASSQVGSGRALGNEQFF
>TRBV7-3|few
CASSSTGQQNTGELFF
>TRBV5-5|.
CASSLLAGVTDTQYF
>TRBV28|few
CASSSPREQYF
>TRBV12-5|few
CASGDPSAGEIPNEQFF
>TRBV5-1|.
CASQTGEGYNEQFF
>TRBV7-2|many
CASSPRTSGPLPYNEQFF
>TRBV7-9|.
CASSLMGLEIETQYF
>TRBV20-1|few
CSARTSARAEQFF
>TRBV15|few
CATSRESGRTAKNIQYF
>TRBV28|few
CASSFRGNRGYTF
>TRBV20-1|few
CSARGRESSYEQYF
>TRBV11-1|.
CASSLDLGQGARDQPQHF
>TRBV29-1|.
CSVEDLAERAFF
>TRBV7-6|.
CASSGSGRGSTGELFF
>TRBV7-2|.
CASSLLRLNEQFF
>TRBV7-9|few
CASSPPGGLSYEQYF
>TRBV20-1|.
CSAKRPTGTIGSTDTQYF
>TRBV3-1|.
CASSQPRGTNEQYF
>TRBV7-2|.
CASSFSASGSSYEQYF
>TRBV7-9|few
CASGTQSDAQYF
>TRBV2|many
CASSGPGVNIQYF
>TRBV29-1|.
CSVVGGRATDTQYF
>TRBV28|.
CASSLAPAYNSPLHF
>TRBV6-1|.
CASSQLSGDIQYF
>TRBV12-3/TRBV12-4|.
CASTAGLAGGWEQYF
>TRBV29-1|.
CSVAGQGGERYF
>TRBV3-1|few
CASRGQGSPEAFF
>TRBV29-1|few
CSVTSTGVTKNIQYF
>TRBV29-1|.
CSVVRGQGADEKLFF
>TRBV6-2/TRBV6-3|few
CASSSTSLGNEQFF
>TRBV7-9|.
CASSYKTDGYNEQFF
>TRBV29-1|.
CSVPGASRPNTEAFF
>TRBV10-3|.
CAISVSPGEQVGEQYF
>TRBV5-6|few
CASSLFGAGANVLTF
>TRBV7-9|few
CASTGARGYTF
>TRBV12-3/TRBV12-4|.
CASRGRHLTNEKLFF
>TRBV5-8|.
CASSPLAGQQETQYF
>TRBV5-4|.
CASSLEQGALTDTQYF
>TRBV20-1|few
CSARDLERLSGANVLTF
>TRBV30|.
CAWSGGRGNQPQHF
>TRBV11-2|few
CASSLDRVEAFF
>TRBV20-1|.
CSARPSGSGSYNEQFF
>TRBV20-1|.
CSAPGVAGGSYNEQFF
>TRBV11-2|.
CASSFPGLAGAIDTQYF
>TRBV12-3/TRBV12-4|.
CASRRLAEGTGELFF
>TRBV4-3|once
CASSQEGLVRDTWANYGYTF
>TRBV7-3|few
CASSPGRLENTGELFF
>TRBV7-2|many
CASSLAGGVDTQYF
>TRBV20-1|.
CSARVGGTTREDDTQYF
>TRBV5-1|.
CASSVDRGIGTEAFF